The clone carrying this TCR beta chain was counted between two and nine times. Its antigen remains unknown. The record originates from a study of T cell repertoires in cytomegalovirus infection. MiXCR was run by TCRdb on the reads, yielding one entry per CDR3 protein. The table has some 920,000 distinct CDR3 sequences, 30% to 40% seen once. The CDR3 length is 16 residues. V shed 3 bases and J shed 2 bases, with 15 bases lying between them. Germline lookup yields CDR1 SGHVS and CDR2 FNYEAQ. The chain links TRBV7-6 to TRBJ2-3, with D perhaps matching TRBD1 or TRBD2 (5 bases each). This clonotype was obtained from a human donor in good health (CMV status not recorded). Some clones in this sample may be carry-over from other donors' samples. The sequencing here drew on cultured CD8+ T cells from PBMCs, taken from culture after CMV antigen stimulation. The CDR3 nucleotides are TGTGCCAGCAGCTTTCGGGGCTCGTCGGACACAGATACGCAGTATTTT. Translation: CASSFRGSSDTDTQYF.